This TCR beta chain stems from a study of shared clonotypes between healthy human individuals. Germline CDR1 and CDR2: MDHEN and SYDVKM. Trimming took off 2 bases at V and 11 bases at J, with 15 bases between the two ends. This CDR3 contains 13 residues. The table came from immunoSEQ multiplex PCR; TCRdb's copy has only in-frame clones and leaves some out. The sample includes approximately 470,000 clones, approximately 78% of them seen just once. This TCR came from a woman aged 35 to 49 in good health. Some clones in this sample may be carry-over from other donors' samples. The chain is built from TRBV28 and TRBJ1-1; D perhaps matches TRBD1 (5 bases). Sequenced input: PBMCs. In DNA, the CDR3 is TGTGCCAGCAGTTTAGTGAGAGCTCGGGGGGCTTTCTTT. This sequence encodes CASSLVRARGAFF.